This T cell receptor (beta chain) appears in the sequencing data of a study of T cell responses to AZD1222 COVID-19 vaccine. Pooling of second doses given at about 4 or about 12 weeks was done. A word on this clone: Its antigen is unknown.

Study findings and constraints: Repertoires in all cases were sampled only once the peak T cell response had passed.

V was clipped by 2 bases and J by 1 base, with 9 bases between them. The germline CDR1 and CDR2 sequences are MGHRA and YSYEKL. The CDR3 loop spans 15 amino acids. The method was immunoSEQ multiplex PCR; TCRdb's version includes in-frame clones alone and lacks a portion of them. The table includes around 140,000 clones, about 90% detected once. The sequencing used peripheral blood, collected 28 days after the second AZD1222 dose. The chain is built from TRBV4-1 and TRBJ1-5; D is perhaps TRBD1 (5 bases). This receptor was taken from an adult who received the AZD1222 COVID-19 vaccine. The CDR3 bases are TGCGCCAGCAGCCAAATTACAGGAAGCAATCAGCCCCAGCATTTT. This codes for CASSQITGSNQPQHF.